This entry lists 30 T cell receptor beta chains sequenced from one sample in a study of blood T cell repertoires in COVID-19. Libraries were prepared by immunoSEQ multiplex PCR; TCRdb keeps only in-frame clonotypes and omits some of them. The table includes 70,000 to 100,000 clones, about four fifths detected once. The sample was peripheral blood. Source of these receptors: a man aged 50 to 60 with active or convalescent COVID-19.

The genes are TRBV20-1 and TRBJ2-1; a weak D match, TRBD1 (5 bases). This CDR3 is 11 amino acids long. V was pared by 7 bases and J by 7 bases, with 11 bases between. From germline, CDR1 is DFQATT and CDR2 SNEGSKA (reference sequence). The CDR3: CSGDSYNEQFF. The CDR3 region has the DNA TGCAGTGGCGACAGTTATAATGAGCAGTTCTTC.

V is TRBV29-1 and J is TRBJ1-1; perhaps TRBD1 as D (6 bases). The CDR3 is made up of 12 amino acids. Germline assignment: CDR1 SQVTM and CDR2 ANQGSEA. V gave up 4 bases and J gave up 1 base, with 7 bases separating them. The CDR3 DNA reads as TGCAGCGTTGGGACAGCGAACACTGAAGCTTTCTTT. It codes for CSVGTANTEAFF.

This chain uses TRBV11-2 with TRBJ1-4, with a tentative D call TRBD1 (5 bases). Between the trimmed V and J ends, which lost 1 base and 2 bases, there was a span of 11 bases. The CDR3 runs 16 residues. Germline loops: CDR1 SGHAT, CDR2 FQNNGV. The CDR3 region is CASSLGGGATNEKLFF. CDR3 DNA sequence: TGTGCCAGCAGCTTAGGAGGAGGGGCGACTAATGAAAAACTGTTTTTT.

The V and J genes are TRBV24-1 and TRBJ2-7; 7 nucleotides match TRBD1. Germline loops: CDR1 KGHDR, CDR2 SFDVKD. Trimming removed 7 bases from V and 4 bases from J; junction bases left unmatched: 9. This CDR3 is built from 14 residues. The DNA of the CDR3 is TGTGCCACCAGCGCTACCGGGACAGAATACGAGCAGTACTTC. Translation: CATSATGTEYEQYF.

For the CDR3, the DNA is TGTGCCAGTAGTATACGAGGGAACTCCTACAATGAGCAGTTCTTC. It codes for CASSIRGNSYNEQFF. The rearrangement links TRBV19 to TRBJ2-1; possibly TRBD2 for D (5 bases). Germline lookup yields CDR1 LNHDA and CDR2 SQIVND (reference sequence). The CDR3 runs to 15 residues. Deletions cut 2 bases from V and 0 bases from J, with 8 bases between.

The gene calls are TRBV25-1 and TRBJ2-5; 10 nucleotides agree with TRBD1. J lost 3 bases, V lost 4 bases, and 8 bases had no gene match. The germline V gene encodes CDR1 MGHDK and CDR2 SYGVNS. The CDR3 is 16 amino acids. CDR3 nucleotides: TGTGCCAGCAGTGCAGACTACGGGACAGGGGAAGAGACCCAGTACTTC. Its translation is CASSADYGTGEETQYF.

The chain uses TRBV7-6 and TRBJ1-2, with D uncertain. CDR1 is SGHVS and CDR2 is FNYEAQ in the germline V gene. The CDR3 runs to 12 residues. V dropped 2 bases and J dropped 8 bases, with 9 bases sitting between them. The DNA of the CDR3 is TGTGCCAGCAGCTTATCCGGGTCCGGCTACACCTTC. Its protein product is CASSLSGSGYTF. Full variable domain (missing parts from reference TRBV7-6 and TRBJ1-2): GAGVSQSPRYKVTKRGQDVALRCDPISGHVSLYWYRQALGQGPEFLTYFNYEAQQDKSGLPNDRFSAERPEGSISTLTIQRTEQRDSAMYRCASSLSGSGYTFGSGTRLTVV.

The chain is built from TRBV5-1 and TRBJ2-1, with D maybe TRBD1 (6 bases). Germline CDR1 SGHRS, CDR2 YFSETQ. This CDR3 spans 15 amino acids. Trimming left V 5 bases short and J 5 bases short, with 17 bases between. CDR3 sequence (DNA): TGCGCCAGCAGGCAGGGGACGGAGCGAAACAATGAGCAGTTCTTC. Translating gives CASRQGTERNNEQFF.

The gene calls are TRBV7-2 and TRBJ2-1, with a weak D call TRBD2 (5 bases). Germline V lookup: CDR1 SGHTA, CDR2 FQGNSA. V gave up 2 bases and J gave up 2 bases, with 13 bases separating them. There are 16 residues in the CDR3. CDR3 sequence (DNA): TGTGCCAGCAGCTTATCGGAGGATCCAGCCTACAATGAGCAGTTCTTC. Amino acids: CASSLSEDPAYNEQFF.

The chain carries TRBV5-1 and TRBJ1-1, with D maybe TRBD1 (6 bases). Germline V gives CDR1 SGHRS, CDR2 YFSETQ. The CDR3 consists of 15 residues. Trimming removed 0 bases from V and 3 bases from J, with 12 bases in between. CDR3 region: CASSLDGTLYTEAFF. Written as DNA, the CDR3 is TGCGCCAGCAGCTTGGACGGGACACTCTACACTGAAGCTTTCTTT. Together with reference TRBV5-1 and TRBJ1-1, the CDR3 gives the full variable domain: KAGVTQTPRYLIKTRGQQVTLSCSPISGHRSVSWYQQTPGQGLQFLFEYFSETQRNKGNFPGRFSGRQFSNSRSEMNVSTLELGDSALYLCASSLDGTLYTEAFFGQGTRLTVV.

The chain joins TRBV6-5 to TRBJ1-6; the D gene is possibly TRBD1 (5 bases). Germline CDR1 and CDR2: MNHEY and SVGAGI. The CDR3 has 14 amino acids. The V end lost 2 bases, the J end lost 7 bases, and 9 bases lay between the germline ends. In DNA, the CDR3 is TGTGCCAGCAGTTACGAGACAGACAATTCACCCCTCCACTTT. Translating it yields CASSYETDNSPLHF.

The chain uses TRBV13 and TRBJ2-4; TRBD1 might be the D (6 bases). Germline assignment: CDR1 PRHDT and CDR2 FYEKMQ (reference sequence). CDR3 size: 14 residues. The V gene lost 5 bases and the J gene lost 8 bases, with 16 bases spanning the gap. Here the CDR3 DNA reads TGTGCCAGCAGCAGACAGGTTTCAGGGGACATTCAGTACTTC. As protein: CASSRQVSGDIQYF.

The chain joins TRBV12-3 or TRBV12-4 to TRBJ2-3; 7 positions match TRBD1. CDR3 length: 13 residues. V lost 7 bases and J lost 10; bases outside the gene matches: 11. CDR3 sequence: CASTTPGGAPQYF. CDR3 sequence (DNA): TGTGCCAGCACCACACCAGGGGGTGCGCCGCAGTATTTT.

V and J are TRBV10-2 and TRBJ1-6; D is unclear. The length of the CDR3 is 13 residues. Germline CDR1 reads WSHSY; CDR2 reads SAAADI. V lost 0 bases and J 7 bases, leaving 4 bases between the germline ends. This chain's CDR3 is CASSESLNSPLHF. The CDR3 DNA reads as TGCGCCAGCAGTGAGTCCCTAAATTCACCCCTCCACTTT.

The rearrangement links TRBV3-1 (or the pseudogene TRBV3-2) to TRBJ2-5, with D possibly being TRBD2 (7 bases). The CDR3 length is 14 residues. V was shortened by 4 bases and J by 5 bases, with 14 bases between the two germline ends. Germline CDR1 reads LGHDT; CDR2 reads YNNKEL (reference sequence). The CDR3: CASSRGGQVETQYF. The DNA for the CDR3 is TGTGCCAGCAGCCGGGGGGGCCAGGTGGAGACCCAGTACTTC.

In DNA, the CDR3 is TGTGCCAGCAGCGCGGACAGTTTGAACACTGAAGCTTTCTTT. This translates into CASSADSLNTEAFF. The J gene is TRBJ1-1, the V gene TRBV7-9, with TRBD1 as a possible D gene (6 bases). V shed 5 bases and J shed 0 bases, with 10 bases lying between them. The CDR3 contains 14 residues. The germline CDR1 and CDR2 sequences are SEHNR and FQNEAQ (reference sequence).

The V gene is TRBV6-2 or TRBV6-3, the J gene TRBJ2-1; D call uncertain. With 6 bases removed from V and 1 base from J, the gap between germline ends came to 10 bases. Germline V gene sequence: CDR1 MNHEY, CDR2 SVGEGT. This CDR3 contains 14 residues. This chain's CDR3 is CASSPLPSYNEQFF. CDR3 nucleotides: TGTGCCAGCAGCCCACTACCTTCCTACAATGAGCAGTTCTTC.

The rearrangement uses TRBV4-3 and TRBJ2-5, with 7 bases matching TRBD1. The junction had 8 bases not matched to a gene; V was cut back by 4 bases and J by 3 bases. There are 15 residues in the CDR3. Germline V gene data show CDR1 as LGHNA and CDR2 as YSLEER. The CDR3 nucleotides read TGCGCCAGCAGCCCCCAGATTCAGGGGGAAGAGACCCAGTACTTC. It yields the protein CASSPQIQGEETQYF.

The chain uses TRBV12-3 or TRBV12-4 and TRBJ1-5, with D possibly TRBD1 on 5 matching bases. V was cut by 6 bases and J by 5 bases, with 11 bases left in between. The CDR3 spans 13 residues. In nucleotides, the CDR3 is TGTGCCAGCAGCAGGGTCGCGGATCAGCCCCAGCATTTT. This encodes CASSRVADQPQHF.

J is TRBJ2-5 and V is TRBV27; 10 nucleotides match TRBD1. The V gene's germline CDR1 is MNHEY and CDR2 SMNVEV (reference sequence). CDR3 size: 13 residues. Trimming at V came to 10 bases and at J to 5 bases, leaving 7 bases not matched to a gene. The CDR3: CATRTGGLETQYF. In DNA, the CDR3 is TGTGCCACCCGGACAGGGGGTTTGGAGACCCAGTACTTC.

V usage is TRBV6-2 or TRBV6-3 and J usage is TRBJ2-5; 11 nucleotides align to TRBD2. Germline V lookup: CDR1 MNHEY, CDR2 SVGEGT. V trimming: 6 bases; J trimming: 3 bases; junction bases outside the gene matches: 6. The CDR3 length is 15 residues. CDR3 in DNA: TGTGCCAGCAGCCCCTCGGGACTAGCGGAAGAGACCCAGTACTTC. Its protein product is CASSPSGLAEETQYF.

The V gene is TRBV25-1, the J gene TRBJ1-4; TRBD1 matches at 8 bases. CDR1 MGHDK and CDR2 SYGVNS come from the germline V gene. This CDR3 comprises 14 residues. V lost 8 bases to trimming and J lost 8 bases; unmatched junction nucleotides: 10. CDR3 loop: CASSKDRVGEKLFF. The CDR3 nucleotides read TGTGCCAGCTCAAAGGACAGGGTTGGAGAAAAACTGTTTTTT. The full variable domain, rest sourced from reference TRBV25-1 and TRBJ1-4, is EADIYQTPRYLVIGTGKKITLECSQTMGHDKMYWYQQDPGMELHLIHYSYGVNSTEKGDLSSESTVSRIRTEHFPLTLESARPSHTSQYLCASSKDRVGEKLFFGSGTQLSVL.

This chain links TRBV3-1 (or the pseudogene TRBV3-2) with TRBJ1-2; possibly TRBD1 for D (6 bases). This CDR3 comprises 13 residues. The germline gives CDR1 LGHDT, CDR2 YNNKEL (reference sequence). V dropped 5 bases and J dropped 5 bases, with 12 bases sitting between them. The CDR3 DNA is TGTGCCAGCAGCGGTGGACAGTCTTATGGCTACACCTTC. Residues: CASSGGQSYGYTF.

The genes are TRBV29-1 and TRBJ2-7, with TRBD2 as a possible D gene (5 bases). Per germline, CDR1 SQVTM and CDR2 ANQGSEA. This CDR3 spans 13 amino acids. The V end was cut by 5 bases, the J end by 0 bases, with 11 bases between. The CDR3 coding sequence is TGCAGCGTTAACTCCCGGGGCTCCTACGAGCAGTACTTC. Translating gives CSVNSRGSYEQYF.

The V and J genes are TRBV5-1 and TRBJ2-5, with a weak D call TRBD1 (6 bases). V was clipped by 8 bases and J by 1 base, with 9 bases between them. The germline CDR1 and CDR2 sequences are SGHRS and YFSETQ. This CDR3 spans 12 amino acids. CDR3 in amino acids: CASGQPQETQYF. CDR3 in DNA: TGCGCCAGTGGACAGCCCCAAGAGACCCAGTACTTC.

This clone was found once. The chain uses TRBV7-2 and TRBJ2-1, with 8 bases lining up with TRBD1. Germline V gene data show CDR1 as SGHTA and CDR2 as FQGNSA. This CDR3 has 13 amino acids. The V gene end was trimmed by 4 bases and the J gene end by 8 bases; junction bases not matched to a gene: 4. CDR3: CASSSRTGYEQFF. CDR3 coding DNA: TGTGCCAGCAGCTCCCGGACAGGGTATGAGCAGTTCTTC.

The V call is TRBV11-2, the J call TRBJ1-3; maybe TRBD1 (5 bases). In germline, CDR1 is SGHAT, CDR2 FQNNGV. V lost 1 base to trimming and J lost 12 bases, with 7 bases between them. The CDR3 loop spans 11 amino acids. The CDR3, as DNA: TGTGCCAGCAGCTTAGGGGGGGTCATATATTTT. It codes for CASSLGGVIYF. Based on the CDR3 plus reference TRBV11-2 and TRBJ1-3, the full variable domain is EAGVAQSPRYKIIEKRQSVAFWCNPISGHATLYWYQQILGQGPKLLIQFQNNGVVDDSQLPKDRFSAERLKGVDSTLKIQPAKLEDSAVYLCASSLGGVIYFGEGSWLTVV.

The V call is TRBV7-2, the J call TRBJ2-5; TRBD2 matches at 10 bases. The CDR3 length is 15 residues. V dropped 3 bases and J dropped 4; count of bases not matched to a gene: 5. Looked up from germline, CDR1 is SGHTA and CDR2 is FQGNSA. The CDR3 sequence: CASSFSGGHGETQYF. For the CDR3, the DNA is TGTGCCAGCAGCTTTAGCGGGGGGCACGGAGAGACCCAGTACTTC.

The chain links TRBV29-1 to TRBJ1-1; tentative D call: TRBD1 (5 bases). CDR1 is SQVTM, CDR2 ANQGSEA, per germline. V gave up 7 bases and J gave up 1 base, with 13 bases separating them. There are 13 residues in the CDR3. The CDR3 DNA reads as TGCAGCGCCGTGGGGCAGCCGAACACTGAAGCTTTCTTT. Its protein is CSAVGQPNTEAFF.

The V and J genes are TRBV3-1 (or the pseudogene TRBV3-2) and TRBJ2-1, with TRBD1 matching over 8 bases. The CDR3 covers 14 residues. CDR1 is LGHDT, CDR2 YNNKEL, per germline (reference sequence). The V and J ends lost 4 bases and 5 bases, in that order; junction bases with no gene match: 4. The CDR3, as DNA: TGTGCCAGCAGCCCGACAGGGGCCCACAATGAGCAGTTCTTC. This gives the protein CASSPTGAHNEQFF.